This T cell receptor beta chain was found in a study of Tregs in tolerant kidney transplant recipients. Study in general: The nonmyeloablative bone marrow transplants came from related graft donors, with transient mixed chimerism. The study's findings and limits: Expanding Tregs on activated donor B cells appeared to best identify donor-specific TCRbeta clones.

Thawed PBMCs were FACS-sorted into unstimulated CD4+CD25+CD127- regulatory T cells, CD4+CD25- non-regulatory cells, CD4 and CD8 cells. Generated by immunoSEQ multiplex PCR, the TCRdb table keeps only in-frame clones and is missing some. The table has over 85,000 clones, roughly 93% seen once. Details on this clone: The antigen is not known.

Germline-derived CDR1 and CDR2 are SGHRS and YFSETQ. The CDR3 spans 16 residues. V was pared by 4 bases and J by 0 bases, with 6 bases of the junction left unmatched. Here the sequenced sample was CD4+ T cells from blood, taken before the transplant. V is TRBV5-1 and J is TRBJ2-2; 7 bases are a match to TRBD1. This receptor was taken from a human donor who received a combined kidney and bone marrow transplant. The chain's CDR3 is CASSLDRAANTGELFF. Written as DNA, the CDR3 is TGCGCCAGCAGCCTCGACAGGGCTGCGAACACCGGGGAGCTGTTTTTT.